These T cell receptor beta chains were read from a single sample in a study of T cell responses to AZD1222 COVID-19 vaccine. Some clones are missing from TCRdb's copy, which holds only in-frame ones; the method was immunoSEQ multiplex PCR. The sample shows 160,000 or so clones, more than 85% of them seen only once. The source was peripheral blood, collected after recovery from COVID-19. The source is an adult who had recovered from COVID-19. The CDR3 runs from the conserved cysteine through the conserved F or W. A D gene is named only where the DNA matches it firmly. Where a row states a size, it is once, few, many or the class of an expanded clone; other rows omit it.

abundance: .; j_gene: TRBJ2-2; d_gene: .; len: 15; v_gene: TRBV19; CDR3aa: CASRVRGGNTGELFF; CDR3nt: TGTGCCAGTAGGGTTAGGGGGGGGAACACCGGGGAGCTGTTTTTT
abundance: once; j_gene: TRBJ1-5; d_gene: TRBD1; len: 15; v_gene: TRBV7-8; CDR3aa: CASSSSGTGDQPQHF; CDR3nt: TGTGCCAGCAGCTCGTCCGGGACAGGGGATCAGCCCCAGCATTTT
abundance: .; j_gene: TRBJ1-1; d_gene: .; len: 14; v_gene: TRBV7-3; CDR3aa: CASSLLAGNTEAFF; CDR3nt: TGTGCCAGCAGCTTATTGGCGGGGAACACTGAAGCTTTCTTT
abundance: .; j_gene: TRBJ1-4; d_gene: TRBD1; len: 13; v_gene: TRBV4-1; CDR3aa: CASRAGGRPALFF; CDR3nt: TGCGCCAGCAGGGCAGGGGGGCGCCCGGCTTTGTTTTTT
abundance: .; j_gene: TRBJ2-2; d_gene: TRBD2; len: 14; v_gene: TRBV28; CDR3aa: CASIRGANTGELFF; CDR3nt: TGTGCCAGCATCCGGGGGGCGAACACCGGGGAGCTGTTTTTT
abundance: .; j_gene: TRBJ1-5; d_gene: TRBD1; len: 16; v_gene: TRBV19; CDR3aa: CASSKLQGAQYQPQHF; CDR3nt: TGTGCCAGTAGTAAATTACAGGGGGCGCAGTATCAGCCCCAGCATTTT
abundance: .; j_gene: TRBJ2-7; d_gene: .; len: 13; v_gene: TRBV11-2; CDR3aa: CASSQSGPYEQYF; CDR3nt: TGTGCCAGCAGCCAATCGGGACCCTACGAGCAGTACTTC
abundance: .; j_gene: TRBJ2-1; d_gene: .; len: 16; v_gene: TRBV19; CDR3aa: CASSTTGTRVGNEQFF; CDR3nt: TGTGCCAGTAGTACCACCGGGACACGGGTAGGGAATGAGCAGTTCTTC
abundance: once; j_gene: TRBJ1-2; d_gene: .; len: 14; v_gene: TRBV6-5; CDR3aa: CASTRSGSDYGYTF; CDR3nt: TGTGCCAGCACCAGGTCGGGTTCCGACTATGGCTACACCTTC
abundance: .; j_gene: TRBJ2-5; d_gene: .; len: 17; v_gene: TRBV5-4; CDR3aa: CASSLRSGIKTGETQYF; CDR3nt: TGTGCCAGCAGCTTGAGGTCGGGGATCAAAACTGGGGAGACCCAGTACTTC
abundance: .; j_gene: TRBJ2-1; d_gene: TRBD1; len: 15; v_gene: TRBV28; CDR3aa: CASSQFFGTGKGPFF; CDR3nt: TGTGCCAGCAGTCAATTTTTCGGGACAGGGAAGGGCCCATTCTTC
abundance: .; j_gene: TRBJ2-5; d_gene: .; len: 13; v_gene: TRBV6-5; CDR3aa: CASSRDPQETQYF; CDR3nt: TGTGCCAGCAGTAGAGACCCGCAAGAGACCCAGTACTTC
abundance: .; j_gene: TRBJ1-1; d_gene: .; len: 16; v_gene: TRBV19; CDR3aa: CASSTKSRQQNTEAFF; CDR3nt: TGTGCCAGTAGTACCAAGTCGAGACAGCAGAACACTGAAGCTTTCTTT
abundance: .; j_gene: TRBJ2-1; d_gene: .; len: 16; v_gene: TRBV21-1; CDR3aa: CASTLKGQGPYNEQFF; CDR3nt: TGTGCCAGCACCCTAAAGGGGCAGGGACCCTACAATGAGCAGTTCTTC
abundance: .; j_gene: TRBJ1-4; d_gene: .; len: 15; v_gene: TRBV6-4; CDR3aa: CASSRGLGDNEKLFF; CDR3nt: TGTGCCAGCAGCCGAGGACTAGGGGACAATGAAAAACTGTTTTTT
abundance: .; j_gene: TRBJ2-1; d_gene: TRBD1; len: 15; v_gene: TRBV5-1; CDR3aa: CASSLAGQGANEQFF; CDR3nt: TGCGCCAGCAGCTTGGCGGGACAGGGGGCCAATGAGCAGTTCTTC
abundance: .; j_gene: TRBJ2-7; d_gene: TRBD2; len: 15; v_gene: TRBV7-2; CDR3aa: CASSLGLATDYEQYF; CDR3nt: TGTGCCAGCAGCCTGGGACTAGCGACGGACTACGAGCAGTACTTC
abundance: .; j_gene: TRBJ1-1; d_gene: .; len: 12; v_gene: TRBV3-1/TRBV3-2; CDR3aa: CASSQEGREAFF; CDR3nt: TGTGCCAGCAGCCAAGAAGGTAGGGAAGCTTTCTTT
abundance: .; j_gene: TRBJ1-6; d_gene: .; len: 15; v_gene: TRBV5-1; CDR3aa: CASASGGSYNSPLHF; CDR3nt: TGCGCCAGCGCCTCTGGGGGCTCCTATAATTCACCCCTCCACTTT
abundance: .; j_gene: TRBJ1-1; d_gene: TRBD1; len: 13; v_gene: TRBV15; CDR3aa: CATGGQENTEAFF; CDR3nt: TGTGCCACCGGAGGACAGGAGAACACTGAAGCTTTCTTT